This T cell receptor beta chain was observed in a study of cytomegalovirus exposure and HLA in healthy donors (dated by TCRdb to the late 2010s). With regard to the full study: An earlier analysis of approximately 640 of the donors reported more than 250 Gb of sequence data and 117 million unique TCR beta sequences from 150 million to 200 million T cells. An early release covering 550 to 700 HLA-typed donors comprised approximately 300 gigabases of sequencing data and around 85 million unique TCR sequences. Among the roughly 390 genotyped donors, approximately 82% belonged to the genetic ancestry cluster associated with self-reported Caucasian donors. The study was designed to test whether signatures of past pathogen exposure could be identified by cataloging public T cell receptors. The study used immunosequencing to profile the T cell repertoires of some 600 subjects and linked those repertoires to cytomegalovirus serostatus. Besides the first cohort of 500 to 700 subjects, a separate validation cohort made up of 120 different subjects was used. The study combined high-throughput TCR immunosequencing, statistical association of individual TCRs with disease status, and machine learning to predict cytomegalovirus infection status. A later analysis re-examined previously published TCR beta repertoires from just over 650 donors and added high-resolution HLA genotyping to investigate patterns of TCR occurrence. Rather than using new phenotypic data, the later analysis identified candidate immune exposures from TCR beta sequences and from how often those sequences occurred across donors. An earlier analysis of approximately 580 of the donors used high-throughput TCR beta sequencing to judge whether each TCR beta V gene segment behaved as functional or pseudogenic. Donor age, sex, ethnicity and CMV serostatus were compiled alongside the repertoire data. A later genetic analysis used genome-wide SNP genotypes for about 60% of the roughly 700 donors, treating that subset as a discovery cohort. Every discovery cohort repertoire had been produced on one sequencing platform. Class I and class II HLA loci were covered by the typing at four-digit resolution. The number of donors typed differed by locus, with roughly 620-630 for A, B, C, DRB1 and DQB1, roughly 550 for DQA1, over 600 for DPA1, and some 450 for DPB1. Roughly 5 DR-DQ haplotypes were handled as single units for association and clustering, since linkage in the cohort was strong. Among around 400 genotyped donors of the cohort, an average of around 250,000 unique TCR beta nucleotide sequences was sequenced per donor, of which roughly 18% were non-productive. The research as a whole found: HLA typing was unavailable for some donors at each locus, so association tests used only the typed subset. Correlated functional status among segregating V segments might be attributable to linkage disequilibrium, but an unknown experimental factor could not be ruled out. In a later genetic analysis, fewer N-insertions in productive TCRs were reported among donors in an Asian-associated ancestry cluster than the roughly 700-donor mean. While some public TCRs were present in many individuals, most TCR sequences turned up only very rarely across donors. Specific HLA alleles were associated with 15,000 to 20,000 TCR beta sequences at a false discovery rate of 0.05 in a later analysis. Only TCR beta chains were sequenced in this cohort, and the absence of alpha or paired-chain data limited detectable features. Some IMGT-functional V segments, including TRBV6-2 and TRBV6-3, could not be distinguished by the 87-base-pair reads and were therefore excluded. A further reported finding was that TCR beta sequences accurately predicted the HLA-A and HLA-B alleles for most subjects in the first cohort. A few of the identified cytomegalovirus-associated TCR beta chains were confirmed in vitro to be specific for cytomegalovirus antigens. In an earlier analysis of several hundred of the donors, most TCR beta V segments were observed in productive rearrangements about 90% or about 30% of the time, broadly matching IMGT annotations. Because counts were too low, some 17 rarely observed V segments, including chromosome 9 orphons, were excluded from the earlier analysis of around 640 of the donors. Assigning TCR associations to individual alleles was difficult when HLA alleles, especially DR and DQ, strongly co-occurred. The sequencing pipeline was judged likely to have produced a cluster of highly shared sequence variants as a technical artifact. In a later analysis, HLA-associated TCR beta chains showed more clonal expansion and lower generation probabilities than non-associated chains that were equally common. In the study, 150 to 200 TCR beta chains were listed as associated with cytomegalovirus. For the cohort, immune exposure information was limited to CMV serostatus. A later analysis found that most CMV-associated TCR beta chains appeared HLA-restricted, with HLA associations seemingly driven largely by CMV exposure. An association between a missense DCLRE1C variant and V-gene and J-gene trimming of TCR beta chains was found in a later genetic analysis and replicated in an independent cohort. Several of the top co-occurrence clusters appeared to be linked to parvovirus B19, influenza, CMV and Epstein-Barr virus, according to a later analysis. The authors suggested that the approach could potentially be extended to other disease states and immunological phenotypes. The classifier was reported to diagnose cytomegalovirus status with high specificity and sensitivity in both the original cohort and the validation cohort. In a later analysis, TCR association rates were found to vary across HLA loci, with the most associated TCRs seen for DRB1 alleles and the fewest for HLA-C alleles. The presence/absence analyses assumed that sequencing depth was roughly uniform across donors, and that assumption may not be true.

This clone appeared once. This clone's antigen is unknown. The record has no base qualities; no much larger clone is one base away. From the cysteine up to the phenylalanine, the CDR3 has a length of 19 residues. The retained sequence is limited to the CDR3, 57 bases, with the frame set at the first base. Trimming removed 3 bases from V and 5 bases from J; the gene matches leave 17 bases unexplained. In the germline V gene (reference sequence), CDR1 corresponds to SEHNR and CDR2 to FQNEAQ. The library came from the immunoSEQ multiplex PCR assay. For the multiplex PCR, a mixture combining 60 forward primers for TCR Vbeta segments and 13 reverse primers for TCR Jbeta segments was used. The CDR3 region of rearranged TCR beta genes was amplified from genomic DNA with a multiplex PCR assay. The Illumina HiSeq System was used to sequence the amplified TCR beta libraries as 87-base-pair reads. In the original analysis: Across the 670 or so repertoires, a later analysis counted 80 million or so unique TCR beta chains, 8.5 million to 12 million of which were shared by at least two donors. Raw reads were error-corrected and collapsed into unique sequences by a nearest-neighbor algorithm in which closely related sequences were merged to remove PCR and sequencing errors. Alignment of CDR3 sequences to IMGT reference sequences was used to assign V, D and J gene segments. Each retained sequence needed at least a six-nucleotide match to both a V gene segment and a J gene segment. Rearrangements were classified as productive when the CDR3 lacked stop codons and remained in frame with V and J, and all other rearrangements were classified as non-productive. Following IMGT convention, CDR3 was defined as the stretch from the second conserved V-encoded cysteine up to the conserved J-encoded phenylalanine. The earlier analysis of roughly 590 of the donors excluded sequences that lacked an unambiguous match to a single V gene segment. In an earlier analysis of about 590 of the donors, a V segment was called functional when productive rearrangements were above 56.7%, and segregating when the standard deviation between donors exceeded 5%. A statistical classification framework was built to diagnose cytomegalovirus status from the catalog of TCR beta chain sequences. In a later analysis, TCR nucleotide sequences were compared against IMGT/GENE-DB human TR gene sequences so that V and J genes could be assigned. Using the TCRdist pipeline, a later analysis assigned CDR3 sequences along with most-parsimonious VDJ recombination scenarios. In a later analysis, each TCR beta chain was defined by its CDR3 amino acid sequence together with its V-gene family, and reads without a unique V-gene family were excluded. A later analysis removed several hundred highly shared, low-generation-probability nucleotide sequences to deal with suspected cross-contamination and a sequencing artifact. In a later analysis, a clonal expansion index for each public chain was calculated from normalized within-repertoire ranks of inferred template counts. A later analysis computed generation probabilities with a VDJ recombination model fitted to out-of-frame rearrangements, and checked the results against IGoR. In a later analysis, TCR-TCR, TCR-HLA and TCR-CMV co-occurrence was scored with hypergeometric tests, and a repertoire-size bias correction was applied to TCR pairs. A later analysis estimated false discovery rates by permuting HLA or CMV assignments 20 times. A later analysis grouped co-occurring TCRs with DBSCAN, adding TCRdist sequence similarity when clustering within HLA-allele-positive subsets. Repertoires with fewer than 30,000 or more than 120,000 public chains, plus five repertoires with anomalous nucleotide sharing, were excluded from co-occurrence clustering. TCRdb holds this immuneACCESS table with in-frame rearrangements only. Some clones are missing; in checked studies, unresolved V genes explain under half, and the rest has no known cause. V, J and clone size are taken as reported in that table, and D and trimming were inferred from the DNA itself. The sample table holds fewer than 130,000 clones, of which about three quarters were seen once. Of the sample, less than 3% is held by the ten largest clones.

The cohort comprised some 680 healthy bone marrow donors. At the time of sampling, all cohort members were nominally healthy, though unrecorded immune exposures were likely present. The donor tested CMV seropositive, placing the donor among the 289 seropositive members of the cohort. A peripheral blood sample was provided by each donor, and peripheral blood mononuclear cells were used for TCR beta sequencing. The Qiagen DNeasy Blood Extraction Kit was used to extract genomic DNA from the blood cell samples. Sequencing used PBMCs. This sequence uses TRBV7-9 and TRBJ2-5; TRBD2 matches 11 bases in the middle. This TCR derives from a woman in her fifties or sixties in good health and CMV-seropositive. The CDR3 protein: CASSFISLAGGYRVETQYF. Read as DNA, the sequence is TGTGCCAGCAGCTTTATAAGTCTAGCGGGAGGTTACCGGGTGGAGACCCAGTACTTC.